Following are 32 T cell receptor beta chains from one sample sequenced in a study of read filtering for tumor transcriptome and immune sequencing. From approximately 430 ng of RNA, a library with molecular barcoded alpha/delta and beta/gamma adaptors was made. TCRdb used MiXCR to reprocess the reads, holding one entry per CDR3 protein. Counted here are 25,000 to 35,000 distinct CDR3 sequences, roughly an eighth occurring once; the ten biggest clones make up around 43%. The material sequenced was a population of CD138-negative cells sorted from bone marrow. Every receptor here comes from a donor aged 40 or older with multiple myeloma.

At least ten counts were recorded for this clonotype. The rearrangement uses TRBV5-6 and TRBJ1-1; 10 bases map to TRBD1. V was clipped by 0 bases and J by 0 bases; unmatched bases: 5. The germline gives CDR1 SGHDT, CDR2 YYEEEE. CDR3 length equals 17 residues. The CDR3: CASSLGGQGPMNTEAFF. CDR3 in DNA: TGTGCCAGCAGCTTGGGGGGACAGGGGCCTATGAACACTGAAGCTTTCTTT. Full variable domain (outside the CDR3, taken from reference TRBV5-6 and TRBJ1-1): DAGVTQSPTHLIKTRGQQVTLRCSPKSGHDTVSWYQQALGQGPQFIFQYYEEEERQRGNFPDRFSGHQFPNYSSELNVNALLLGDSALYLCASSLGGQGPMNTEAFFGQGTRLTVV.

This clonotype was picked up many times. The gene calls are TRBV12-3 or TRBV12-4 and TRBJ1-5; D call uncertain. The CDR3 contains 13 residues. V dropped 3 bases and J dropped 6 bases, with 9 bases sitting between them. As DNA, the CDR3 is TGTGCCAGCAGTTTGGTGGGAGGTCAGCCCCAGCATTTT. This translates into CASSLVGGQPQHF.

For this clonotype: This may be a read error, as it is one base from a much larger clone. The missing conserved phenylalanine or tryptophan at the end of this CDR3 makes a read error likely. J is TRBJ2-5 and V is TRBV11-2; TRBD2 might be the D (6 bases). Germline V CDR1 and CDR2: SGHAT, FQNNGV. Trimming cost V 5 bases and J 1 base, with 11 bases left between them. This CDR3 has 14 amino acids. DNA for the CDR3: TGTGCCAGCAGCCACGGGACTTCCCAAGAGACCCAGTACTCC. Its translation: CASSHGTSQETQYS.

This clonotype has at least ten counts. Here the CDR3 DNA reads TGTGCCAGCAGGTTCCTGTGGGGGCCCGATCAGCCCCAGCATTTT. Translation: CASRFLWGPDQPQHF. V is TRBV7-9 and J is TRBJ1-5; D is possibly TRBD1 (6 bases). The CDR3 totals 15 residues. Germline-derived CDR1 and CDR2 are SEHNR and FQNEAQ (reference sequence). V lost 6 bases to trimming and J lost 5 bases, with 17 bases between them. Drawing the rest from reference TRBV7-9 and TRBJ1-5, the complete variable domain is DTGVSQNPRHKITKRGQNVTFRCDPISEHNRLYWYRQTLGQGPEFLTYFQNEAQLEKSRLLSDRFSAERPKGSFSTLEIQRTEQGDSAMYLCASRFLWGPDQPQHFGDGTRLSIL.

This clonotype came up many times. The CDR3 sequence: CASSIAPLSRGRVSDTQYF. In DNA, the CDR3 is TGTGCCAGTAGTATAGCTCCTCTTTCTCGCGGGAGAGTGTCAGATACGCAGTATTTT. V and J are TRBV19 and TRBJ2-3; TRBD2 matches 7 bases. The CDR3 sequence is 19 residues long. Trimming cost V 1 base and J 4 bases; bases outside gene matches: 17. Germline V lookup: CDR1 LNHDA, CDR2 SQIVND (reference sequence).

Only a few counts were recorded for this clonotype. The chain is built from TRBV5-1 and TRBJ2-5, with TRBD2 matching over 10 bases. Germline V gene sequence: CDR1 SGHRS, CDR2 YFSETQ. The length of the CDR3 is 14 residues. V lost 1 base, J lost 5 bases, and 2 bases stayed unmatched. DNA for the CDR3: TGCGCCAGCAGCTTGTCAGCGGGAGGGGAGACCCAGTACTTC. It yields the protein CASSLSAGGETQYF.

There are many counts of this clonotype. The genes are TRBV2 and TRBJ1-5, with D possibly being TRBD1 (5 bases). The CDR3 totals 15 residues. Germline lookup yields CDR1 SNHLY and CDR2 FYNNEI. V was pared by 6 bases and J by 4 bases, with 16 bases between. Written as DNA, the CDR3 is TGTGCCAGCAGGGCAGGGCAGGGTAATAATCAGCCCCAGCATTTT. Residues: CASRAGQGNNQPQHF.

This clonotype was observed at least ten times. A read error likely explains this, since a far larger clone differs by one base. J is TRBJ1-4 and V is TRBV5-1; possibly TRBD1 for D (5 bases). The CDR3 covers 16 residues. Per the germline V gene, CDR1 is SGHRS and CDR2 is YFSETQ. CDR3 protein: CASSLEQAARADTRYF. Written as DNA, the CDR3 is TGCGCCAGCAGCTTGGAACAGGCCGCCAGAGCAGATACGCGGTATTTT.

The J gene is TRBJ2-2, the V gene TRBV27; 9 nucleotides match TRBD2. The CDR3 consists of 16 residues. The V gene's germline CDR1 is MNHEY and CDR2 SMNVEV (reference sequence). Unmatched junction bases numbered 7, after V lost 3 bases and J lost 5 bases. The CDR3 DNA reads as TGTGCCAGCAGTTTCTTAGCGGGAGTTATGACCGGGGAGCTGTTTTTT. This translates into CASSFLAGVMTGELFF.

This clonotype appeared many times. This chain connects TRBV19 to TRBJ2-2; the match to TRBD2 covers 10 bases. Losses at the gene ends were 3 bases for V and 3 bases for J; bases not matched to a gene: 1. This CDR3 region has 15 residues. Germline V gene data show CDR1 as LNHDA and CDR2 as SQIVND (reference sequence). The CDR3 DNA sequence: TGTGCCAGTAGTATGACTAGCGGGCACACCGGGGAGCTGTTTTTT. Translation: CASSMTSGHTGELFF.

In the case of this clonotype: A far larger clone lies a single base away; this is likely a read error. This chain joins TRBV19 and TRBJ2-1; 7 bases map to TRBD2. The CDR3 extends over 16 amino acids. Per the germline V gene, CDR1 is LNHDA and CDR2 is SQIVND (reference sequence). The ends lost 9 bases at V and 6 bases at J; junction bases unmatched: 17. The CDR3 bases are TGTGCCAGCAGCCCACGCGGGAGTACCGGGGCCAATGAGCAGTTCTTC. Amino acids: CASSPRGSTGANEQFF.

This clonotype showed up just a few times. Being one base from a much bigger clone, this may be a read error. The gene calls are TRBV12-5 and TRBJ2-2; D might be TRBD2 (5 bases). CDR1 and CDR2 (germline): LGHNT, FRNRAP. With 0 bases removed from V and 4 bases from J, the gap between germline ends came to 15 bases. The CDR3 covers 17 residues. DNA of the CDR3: TGTGCTAGTGGTTTGGTCACAGAGGGCCTTATCACCGGGGAGCTGTTTTTT. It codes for CASGLVTEGLITGELFF.

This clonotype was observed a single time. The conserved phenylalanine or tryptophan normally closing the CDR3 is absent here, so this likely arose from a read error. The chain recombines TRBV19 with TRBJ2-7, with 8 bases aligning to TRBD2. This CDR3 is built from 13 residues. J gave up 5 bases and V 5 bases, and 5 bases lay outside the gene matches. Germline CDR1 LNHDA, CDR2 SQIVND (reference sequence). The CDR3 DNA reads TGTGCCAGTAGTTTTGGGACTAGTGACGAGCAGTACTAC. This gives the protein CASSFGTSDEQYY.

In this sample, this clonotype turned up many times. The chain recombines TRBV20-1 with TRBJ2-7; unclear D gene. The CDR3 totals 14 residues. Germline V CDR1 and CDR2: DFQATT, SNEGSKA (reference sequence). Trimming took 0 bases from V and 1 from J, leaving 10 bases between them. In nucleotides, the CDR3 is TGCAGTGCTAGAGATCACGCTCTTTCCTACGAGCAGTACTTC. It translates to CSARDHALSYEQYF.

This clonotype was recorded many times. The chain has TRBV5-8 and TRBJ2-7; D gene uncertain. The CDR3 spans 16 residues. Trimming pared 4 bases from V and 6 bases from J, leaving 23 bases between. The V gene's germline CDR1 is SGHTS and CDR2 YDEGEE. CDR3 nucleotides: TGTGCCAGCAGCCAACGGACCCACCCTGCGAGTGGCGAGCAGTACTTC. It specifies CASSQRTHPASGEQYF.

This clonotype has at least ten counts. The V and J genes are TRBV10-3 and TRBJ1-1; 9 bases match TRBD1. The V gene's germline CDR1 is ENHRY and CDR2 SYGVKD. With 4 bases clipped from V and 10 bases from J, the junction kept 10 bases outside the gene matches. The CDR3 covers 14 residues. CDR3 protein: CAISGTGGADVAFF. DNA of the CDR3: TGTGCCATCAGTGGAACAGGGGGCGCAGACGTAGCTTTCTTT.

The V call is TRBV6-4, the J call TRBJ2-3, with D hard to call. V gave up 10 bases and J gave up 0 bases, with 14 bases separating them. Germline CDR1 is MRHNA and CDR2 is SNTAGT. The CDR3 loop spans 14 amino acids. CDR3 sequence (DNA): TGTGCCACCTCCCGAATGGCTAGCACAGATACGCAGTATTTT. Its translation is CATSRMASTDTQYF.

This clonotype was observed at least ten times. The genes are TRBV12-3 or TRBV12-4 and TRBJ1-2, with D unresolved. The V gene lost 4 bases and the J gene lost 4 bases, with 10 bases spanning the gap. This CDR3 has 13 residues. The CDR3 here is CASSSPLRYGYTF. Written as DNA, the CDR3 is TGTGCCAGCAGTTCCCCGCTGCGCTATGGCTACACCTTC.

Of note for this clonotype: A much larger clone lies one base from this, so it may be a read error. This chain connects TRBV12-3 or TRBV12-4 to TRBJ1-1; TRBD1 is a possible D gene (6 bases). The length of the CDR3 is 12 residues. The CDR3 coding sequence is TGTGCCAGCAGGCAGAGGGACACTGGAGCTTTCTTT. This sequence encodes CASRQRDTGAFF.

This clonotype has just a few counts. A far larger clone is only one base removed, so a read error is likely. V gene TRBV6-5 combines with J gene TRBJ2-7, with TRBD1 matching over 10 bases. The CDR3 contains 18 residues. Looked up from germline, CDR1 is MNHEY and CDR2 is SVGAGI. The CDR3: CASRYSGQGRTLDHEQYF. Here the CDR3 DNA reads TGTGCCAGCAGATACTCGGGACAGGGGAGAACCCTTGACCACGAGCAGTACTTC.

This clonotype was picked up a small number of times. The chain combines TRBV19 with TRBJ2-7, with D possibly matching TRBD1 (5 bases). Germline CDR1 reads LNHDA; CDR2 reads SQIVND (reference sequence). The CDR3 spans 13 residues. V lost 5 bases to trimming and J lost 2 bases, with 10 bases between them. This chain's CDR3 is CASSRDRTYEQYF. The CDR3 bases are TGTGCCAGTAGTCGAGACAGAACCTACGAGCAGTACTTC.

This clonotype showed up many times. CDR3 sequence: CSALRTTHNEQFF. In DNA form, the CDR3 reads TGCAGTGCTTTACGGACTACCCACAATGAGCAGTTCTTC. The rearrangement links TRBV20-1 to TRBJ2-1; weak D call: TRBD2 (6 bases). The CDR3 extends over 13 amino acids. The V gene's germline CDR1 is DFQATT and CDR2 SNEGSKA (reference sequence). V was trimmed by 5 bases and J by 5 bases, leaving 13 bases between them.

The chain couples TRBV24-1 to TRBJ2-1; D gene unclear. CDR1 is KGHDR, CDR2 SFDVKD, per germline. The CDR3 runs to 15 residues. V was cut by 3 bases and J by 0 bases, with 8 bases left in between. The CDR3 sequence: CATSDGPSSYNEQFF. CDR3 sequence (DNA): TGTGCCACCAGTGATGGACCCAGCTCCTACAATGAGCAGTTCTTC.

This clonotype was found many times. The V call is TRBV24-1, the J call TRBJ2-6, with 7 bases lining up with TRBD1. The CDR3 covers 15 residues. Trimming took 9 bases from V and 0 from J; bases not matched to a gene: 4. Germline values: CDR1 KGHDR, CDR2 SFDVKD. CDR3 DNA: TGTGCCACCGGGGACAGTTCCTCTGGGGCCAACGTCCTGACTTTC. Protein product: CATGDSSSGANVLTF.

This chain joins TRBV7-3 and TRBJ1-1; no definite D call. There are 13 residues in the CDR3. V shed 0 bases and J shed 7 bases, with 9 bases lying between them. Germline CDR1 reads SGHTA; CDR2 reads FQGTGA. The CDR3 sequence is CASSLTSLNEAFF. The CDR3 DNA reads TGTGCCAGCAGCTTAACGTCTCTAAATGAAGCTTTCTTT.

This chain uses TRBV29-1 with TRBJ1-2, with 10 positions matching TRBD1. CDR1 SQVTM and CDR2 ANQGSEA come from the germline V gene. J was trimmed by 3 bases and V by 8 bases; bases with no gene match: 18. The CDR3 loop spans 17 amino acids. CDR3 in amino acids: CSSLLVGRTGGHYGYTF. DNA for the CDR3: TGCAGCTCACTCTTGGTAGGGAGGACAGGGGGTCACTATGGCTACACCTTC.

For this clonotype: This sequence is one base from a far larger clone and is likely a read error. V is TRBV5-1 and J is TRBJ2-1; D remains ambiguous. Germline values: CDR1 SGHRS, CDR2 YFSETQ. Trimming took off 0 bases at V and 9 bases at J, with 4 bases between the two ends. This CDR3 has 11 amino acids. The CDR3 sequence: CASSLDGEQFF. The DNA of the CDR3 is TGCGCCAGCAGCTTGGATGGTGAGCAGTTCTTC.

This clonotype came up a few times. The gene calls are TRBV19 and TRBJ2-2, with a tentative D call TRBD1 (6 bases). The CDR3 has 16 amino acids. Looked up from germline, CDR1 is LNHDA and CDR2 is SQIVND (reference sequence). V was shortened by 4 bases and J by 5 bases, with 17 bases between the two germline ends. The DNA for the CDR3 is TGTGCCAGTAGTAGGTCCGGGACCAGGGGAACCGGGGAGCTGTTTTTT. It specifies CASSRSGTRGTGELFF.

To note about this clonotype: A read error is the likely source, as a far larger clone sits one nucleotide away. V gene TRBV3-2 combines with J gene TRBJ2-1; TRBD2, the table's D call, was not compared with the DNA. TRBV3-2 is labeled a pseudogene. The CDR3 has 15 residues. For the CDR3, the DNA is TGTGCCAGCGGCCGCGCAGGGAGGGCCCACAATGAGCAGTTCTTC. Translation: CASGRAGRAHNEQFF.

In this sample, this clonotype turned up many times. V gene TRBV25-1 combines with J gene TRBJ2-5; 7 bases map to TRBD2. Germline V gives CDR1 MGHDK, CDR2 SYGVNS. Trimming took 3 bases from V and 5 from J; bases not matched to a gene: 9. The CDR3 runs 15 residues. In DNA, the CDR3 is TGTGCCAGCAGTGAGATGGGCGGGAGACTGGAGACCCAGTACTTC. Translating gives CASSEMGGRLETQYF.

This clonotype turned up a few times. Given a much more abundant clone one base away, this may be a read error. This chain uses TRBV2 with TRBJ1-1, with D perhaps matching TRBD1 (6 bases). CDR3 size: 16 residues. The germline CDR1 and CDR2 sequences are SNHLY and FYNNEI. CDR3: CASSEVRITGNTEALF. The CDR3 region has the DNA TGTGCCAGCAGTGAAGTGAGGATAACAGGGAACACTGAAGCTCTCTTT.

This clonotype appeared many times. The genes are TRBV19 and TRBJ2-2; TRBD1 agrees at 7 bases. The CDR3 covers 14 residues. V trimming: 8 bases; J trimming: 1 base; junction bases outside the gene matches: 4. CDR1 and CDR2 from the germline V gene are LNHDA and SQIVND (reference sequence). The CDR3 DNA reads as TGTGCCAGTGCGAACAGGGGGAACACCGGGGAGCTGTTTTTT. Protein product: CASANRGNTGELFF.